The 27 T cell receptor beta chains given below trace back to one sample, sequenced in a study of response to subunit inactivated influenza vaccine. TCRdb recomputed calls from the RT-PCR reads with MiXCR, one row per CDR3 protein. The sample includes 430,000 or so distinct CDR3 sequences, roughly 11% of them seen just once. The sample consisted of PBMCs from blood, taken around seven weeks after vaccination. Receptors originate from a man aged 45-60 years who received an inactivated influenza vaccine.

The V and J genes are TRBV28 and TRBJ2-1, with D perhaps matching TRBD1 (6 bases). Per germline, CDR1 MDHEN and CDR2 SYDVKM. This CDR3 comprises 13 residues. Trimming removed 7 bases from V and 3 bases from J, with 10 bases in between. CDR3 residues: CASNVDSYNEQFF. The CDR3 nucleotides are TGTGCCAGCAATGTGGACAGCTACAATGAGCAGTTCTTC.

There are many counts of this clonotype. The rearrangement uses TRBV12-3 or TRBV12-4 and TRBJ2-7; D is perhaps TRBD1 or TRBD2 (5 bases each). This CDR3 region has 15 residues. V was trimmed by 5 bases and J by 2 bases, leaving 16 bases between them. In DNA, the CDR3 is TGTGCCAGCAGTAACCGATCGGGACGAACCTACGAGCAGTACTTC. Encoded protein: CASSNRSGRTYEQYF.

This chain joins TRBV27 and TRBJ2-1; 7 bases match TRBD1. The CDR3 runs 14 residues. The V and J ends lost 5 bases and 6 bases, in that order; junction bases with no gene match: 7. CDR1 is MNHEY and CDR2 is SMNVEV in the germline V gene (reference sequence). CDR3 coding DNA: TGTGCCAGCAGTAGGGGGACAGCTTTCAATGAGCAGTTCTTC. Its translation: CASSRGTAFNEQFF.

V gene TRBV3-1 combines with J gene TRBJ1-2; the D is unclear. The CDR3 has 12 residues. Germline V gene data show CDR1 as LGHDT and CDR2 as YNNKEL (reference sequence). V was cut by 4 bases and J by 9 bases, with 12 bases left in between. The CDR3 bases are TGTGCCAGCAGCCCTGGGGATGGGAGCTACACCTTC. Translation: CASSPGDGSYTF.

The chain links TRBV20-1 to TRBJ2-2, with no clear D. CDR3 length equals 14 residues. Trimming took off 3 bases at V and 0 bases at J, with 8 bases between the two ends. Germline V gene lookup returns CDR1 DFQATT and CDR2 SNEGSKA (reference sequence). Here the CDR3 DNA reads TGCAGTGCTAGCGTGCAAACGAACACCGGGGAGCTGTTTTTT. Translated, it gives CSASVQTNTGELFF.

This clonotype was seen many times. The chain links TRBV6-2 or TRBV6-3 to TRBJ1-5; D gene ambiguous. Trimming took off 5 bases at V and 3 bases at J, with 11 bases between the two ends. Germline assignment: CDR1 MNHEY and CDR2 SVGEGT. CDR3 length equals 14 residues. In nucleotides, the CDR3 is TGTGCCAGCAGTCCCTATTCGGACAATCAGCCCCAGCATTTT. Translating gives CASSPYSDNQPQHF.

The chain carries TRBV7-3 and TRBJ2-1, with 8 bases fitting TRBD2. Germline values: CDR1 SGHTA, CDR2 FQGTGA. The CDR3 contains 16 residues. The J segment lost 7 bases and the V segment lost 5 bases, leaving 13 bases of the junction unmatched. The CDR3 spells CASSKGAGVKRNEQFF. In DNA form, the CDR3 reads TGTGCCAGCAGCAAGGGAGCGGGAGTGAAGAGAAATGAGCAGTTCTTC.

This clonotype appeared many times. The CDR3 coding sequence is TGTGCCAGCACGGATCTGGGTACCCAGTACTTC. This encodes CASTDLGTQYF. The chain uses TRBV6-2 or TRBV6-3 and TRBJ2-5; D call uncertain. The CDR3 length is 11 residues. The germline V gene encodes CDR1 MNHEY and CDR2 SVGEGT. V was cut by 7 bases and J by 8 bases, with 11 bases left in between.

In its sample, this clonotype was seen a few times. The J gene is TRBJ2-7, the V gene TRBV7-2; D might be TRBD1 (6 bases). V was cut by 5 bases and J by 6 bases, with 14 bases left in between. The CDR3 runs 13 residues. The germline gives CDR1 SGHTA, CDR2 FQGNSA. CDR3: CASSPPQGFEQYF. The CDR3 DNA reads TGTGCCAGCAGCCCCCCCCAGGGGTTCGAGCAGTACTTC.

This clonotype has a count of ten or more. The chain recombines TRBV20-1 with TRBJ2-5; D gene unclear. V was clipped by 3 bases and J by 4 bases, with 12 bases between them. This CDR3 is built from 13 residues. Germline V CDR1 and CDR2: DFQATT, SNEGSKA (reference sequence). CDR3 protein: CSASIRIGETQYF. In DNA, the CDR3 is TGCAGTGCTAGCATCAGGATTGGAGAGACCCAGTACTTC.

The chain couples TRBV7-8 to TRBJ2-1, with TRBD1 as a possible D gene (5 bases). The CDR3 consists of 13 residues. V was pared by 4 bases and J by 9 bases, with 13 bases between. Germline CDR1 is SGHVS and CDR2 is FQNEAQ. The CDR3 loop is CASSSRGMGEQFF. CDR3 DNA: TGTGCCAGCAGCTCTAGGGGAATGGGTGAGCAGTTCTTC.

The V and J genes are TRBV12-3 or TRBV12-4 and TRBJ2-2; D not resolved. Between the trimmed V and J ends, which lost 6 bases and 0 bases, there was a span of 8 bases. The CDR3 has 14 amino acids. This CDR3 is CASSTAANTGELFF. CDR3 sequence (DNA): TGTGCCAGCAGCACCGCCGCGAACACCGGGGAGCTGTTTTTT.

Many counts were recorded for this clonotype. This chain joins TRBV4-1 and TRBJ2-3, with D perhaps TRBD2 (6 bases). Trimming shortened V by 1 base and J by 5 bases, and 16 bases separated the two germline ends. The CDR3 contains 16 residues. Germline CDR1 and CDR2: MGHRA and YSYEKL. The DNA for the CDR3 is TGCGCCAGCAGCCAAGCGGTGACTAGGGGATTAGATACGCAGTATTTT. This encodes CASSQAVTRGLDTQYF.

The DNA for the CDR3 is TGTGCCAGCAGTCTACGACTAGACCCGGAGACCCAGTACTTC. This sequence encodes CASSLRLDPETQYF. The chain combines TRBV28 with TRBJ2-5; D is perhaps TRBD2 (6 bases). The CDR3 has 14 residues. Germline CDR1 reads MDHEN; CDR2 reads SYDVKM. Trimming left V 5 bases short and J 5 bases short, with 15 bases between. Variable domain in full (rest from reference TRBV28 and TRBJ2-5): DVKVTQSSRYLVKRTGEKVFLECVQDMDHENMFWYRQDPGLGLRLIYFSYDVKMKEKGDIPEGYSVSREKKERFSLILESASTNQTSMYLCASSLRLDPETQYFGPGTRLLVL.

This clonotype was found many times. This chain connects TRBV9 to TRBJ2-1; tentatively, D is TRBD2 (5 bases). This CDR3 contains 16 residues. The germline gives CDR1 SGDLS, CDR2 YYNGEE. Trimming took 0 bases from V and 4 from J, leaving 14 bases between them. CDR3 protein: CASSVGVQEAYNEQFF. DNA for the CDR3: TGTGCCAGCAGCGTAGGGGTGCAGGAGGCATACAATGAGCAGTTCTTC.

This clonotype was counted ten times or more. The chain has TRBV6-1 and TRBJ2-2; maybe TRBD2 (7 bases). CDR3 length: 15 amino acids. Germline V gene data show CDR1 as MNHNS and CDR2 as SASEGT. V was trimmed by 7 bases and J by 2 bases, leaving 14 bases between them. The CDR3, as DNA: TGTGCCAGCACTAGGGAGGGGACAAACACCGGGGAGCTGTTTTTT. Amino acid sequence: CASTREGTNTGELFF.

J is TRBJ2-7 and V is TRBV10-2; the D gene is possibly TRBD1 (6 bases). With 7 bases removed from V and 4 bases from J, the gap between germline ends came to 14 bases. The CDR3 is 13 residues long. CDR1 is WSHSY and CDR2 is SAAADI in the germline V gene. CDR3 residues: CASTQGQPYEQYF. The CDR3 coding sequence is TGCGCCAGCACTCAGGGACAACCATACGAGCAGTACTTC.

The chain recombines TRBV20-1 with TRBJ1-1; D is ambiguous. Trimming removed 5 bases from V and 2 bases from J, with 12 bases in between. The CDR3 loop spans 13 amino acids. Germline CDR1 is DFQATT and CDR2 is SNEGSKA (reference sequence). The CDR3 sequence is CSAPRQANTEAFF. DNA for the CDR3: TGCAGTGCTCCCCGTCAGGCAAACACTGAAGCTTTCTTT.

This clonotype has only a few counts. J is TRBJ2-7 and V is TRBV6-1, with a tentative D call TRBD1 (6 bases). This CDR3 spans 15 amino acids. CDR1 and CDR2 (germline): MNHNS, SASEGT. Trimming stripped 6 bases from V and 0 bases from J, with 15 bases between. The CDR3 nucleotides read TGTGCCAGCAGCGAACGTGCAGGGGACTCCTACGAGCAGTACTTC. This sequence encodes CASSERAGDSYEQYF.

Only a few counts were recorded for this clonotype. The chain joins TRBV28 to TRBJ2-1; tentative D call: TRBD2 (5 bases). Trimming left V 5 bases short and J 9 bases short, with 11 bases between. CDR1 and CDR2 from the germline V gene are MDHEN and SYDVKM. This CDR3 has 12 residues. The CDR3 protein is CASSRTYGEQFF. CDR3 sequence (DNA): TGTGCCAGCAGTCGGACTTATGGTGAGCAGTTCTTC.

The table lists this clonotype with a few counts. V and J are TRBV4-3 and TRBJ2-3, with 8 bases lining up with TRBD2. V trimming: 0 bases; J trimming: 1 base; junction bases outside the gene matches: 6. The length of the CDR3 is 17 residues. Germline V gives CDR1 LGHNA, CDR2 YSLEER. The CDR3 here is CASSQDPGGYRTDTQYF. The CDR3 DNA is TGCGCCAGCAGCCAAGATCCGGGGGGGTACCGCACAGATACGCAGTATTTT.

This clonotype has more than one count but fewer than ten. The J gene is TRBJ2-3, the V gene TRBV7-2; 8 nucleotides line up with TRBD2. CDR3 length equals 16 residues. Trimming took 2 bases from V and 3 from J; bases not matched to a gene: 7. CDR1 and CDR2 (germline): SGHTA, FQGNSA. The DNA of the CDR3 is TGTGCCAGCAGCTTATTGAGGACTAGCCGGACAGATACGCAGTATTTT. Protein sequence: CASSLLRTSRTDTQYF.

This clonotype occurred a few times. The chain links TRBV27 to TRBJ1-2; D may be TRBD1 (6 bases). The CDR3 runs 14 residues. Per germline, CDR1 MNHEY and CDR2 SMNVEV (reference sequence). V was cut by 11 bases and J by 6 bases, with 22 bases left in between. CDR3 sequence reads: CAARGQTSTHGYTF. CDR3 nucleotide sequence: TGTGCCGCCCGGGGGCAGACTAGTACTCATGGCTACACCTTC.

This clonotype was seen more than once but under ten times. J is TRBJ2-2 and V is TRBV11-2; 11 bases map to TRBD1. Germline lookup yields CDR1 SGHAT and CDR2 FQNNGV. Trimming at V came to 1 base and at J to 7 bases, leaving 2 bases not matched to a gene. The CDR3 runs 15 residues. CDR3 residues: CASSLGTGGHGELFF. In DNA form, the CDR3 reads TGTGCCAGCAGCTTAGGGACAGGGGGCCACGGGGAGCTGTTTTTT.

There are many counts of this clonotype. This chain connects TRBV20-1 to TRBJ1-5; D call uncertain. V was shortened by 3 bases and J by 1 base, with 4 bases between the two germline ends. CDR1 is DFQATT, CDR2 SNEGSKA, per germline (reference sequence). This CDR3 is 12 amino acids long. The chain's CDR3 is CSARLSNQPQHF. The CDR3 DNA follows: TGCAGTGCTAGGCTAAGCAATCAGCCCCAGCATTTT.

This clonotype was seen many times. This chain connects TRBV7-8 to TRBJ2-7; 7 bases align to TRBD1. Germline trimming cut 5 bases from V and 2 bases from J; bases unmatched to any gene: 6. CDR3 length: 14 amino acids. Per the germline V gene, CDR1 is SGHVS and CDR2 is FQNEAQ. The CDR3, as DNA: TGTGCCAGCAGCCTCAGGGACAGAGCCTACGAGCAGTACTTC. Translating it yields CASSLRDRAYEQYF. The complete variable domain, with remaining parts taken from reference TRBV7-8 and TRBJ2-7, reads GAGVSQSPRYKVAKRGQDVALRCDPISGHVSLFWYQQALGQGPEFLTYFQNEAQLDKSGLPSDRFFAERPEGSVSTLKIQRTQQEDSAVYLCASSLRDRAYEQYFGPGTRLTVT.

Only a few counts were recorded for this clonotype. The genes are TRBV10-3 and TRBJ2-3; no definite D call. This CDR3 has 13 amino acids. Germline V gives CDR1 ENHRY, CDR2 SYGVKD. Trimming pared 10 bases from V and 2 bases from J, leaving 13 bases between. The CDR3 coding sequence is TGTGCCACCGCCCTCGCGCTCACAGATACGCAGTATTTT. This sequence encodes CATALALTDTQYF.